The 8 T cell receptor beta chains given below trace back to one sample, sequenced in a study of T cell responses to AZD1222 COVID-19 vaccine. The data were produced by immunoSEQ multiplex PCR, yet TCRdb's version contains in-frame clones alone and is incomplete. The repertoire includes about 130,000 clones, roughly 87% of them detected once, and roughly 1.5% sits in the top ten. The sequences come from peripheral blood, collected on day 0 of AZD1222 vaccination. Receptors originate from an adult in good health.

The rearrangement links TRBV5-4 to TRBJ2-7, with D unclear. The CDR3 totals 11 residues. V was trimmed by 0 bases and J by 7 bases, leaving 5 bases between them. Germline CDR1 reads SGHNT; CDR2 reads YYREEE (reference sequence). CDR3 nucleotides: TGTGCCAGCAGCTTGGGCGGAGAGCAGTACTTC. Translating it yields CASSLGGEQYF.

The CDR3 loop reads CASSLMWGVYGYTF. The CDR3 DNA follows: TGTGCCAGCAGCTTGATGTGGGGAGTCTATGGCTACACCTTC. The V and J genes are TRBV5-5 and TRBJ1-2; D is uncertain. CDR1 is SGHKS, CDR2 YYEKEE, per germline (reference sequence). V was trimmed by 1 base and J by 4 bases, leaving 11 bases between them. This CDR3 is built from 14 residues. Combining the CDR3 with reference TRBV5-5 and TRBJ1-2 gives the whole variable domain DAGVTQSPTHLIKTRGQQVTLRCSPISGHKSVSWYQQVLGQGPQFIFQYYEKEERGRGNFPDRFSARQFPNYSSELNVNALLLGDSALYLCASSLMWGVYGYTFGSGTRLTVV.

The chain uses TRBV5-1 and TRBJ1-5; 12 nucleotides align to TRBD1. V lost 4 bases, J lost 6 bases, and 5 bases stayed unmatched. This CDR3 spans 15 amino acids. The V gene's germline CDR1 is SGHRS and CDR2 YFSETQ. CDR3 sequence: CASSPGTGGSQPQHF. CDR3 DNA sequence: TGCGCCAGCAGCCCCGGGACAGGGGGCTCTCAGCCCCAGCATTTT.

This clone was counted a single time. V usage is TRBV7-3 and J usage is TRBJ2-7; D gene ambiguous. Germline CDR1 reads SGHTA; CDR2 reads FQGTGA. Trimming took 5 bases from V and 1 from J, leaving 12 bases between them. The CDR3 length is 14 residues. The CDR3: CASSQSPGSYEQYF. The CDR3 DNA reads as TGTGCCAGCAGCCAATCACCGGGTTCCTACGAGCAGTACTTC.

This chain joins TRBV5-1 and TRBJ2-7; tentatively, D is TRBD1 or TRBD2 (5 bases each). The CDR3 totals 20 residues. The germline gives CDR1 SGHRS, CDR2 YFSETQ. The V gene lost 4 bases and the J gene lost 3 bases, with 32 bases spanning the gap. DNA of the CDR3: TGCGCCAGCAGCCCATCGGGCCTAGGACCACTCCGGGACCAGATCTACGAGCAGTACTTC. Its protein is CASSPSGLGPLRDQIYEQYF.

The rearrangement uses TRBV10-3 and TRBJ1-3; D is uncertain. Germline CDR1 is ENHRY and CDR2 is SYGVKD. The CDR3 totals 16 residues. Trimming shortened V by 1 base and J by 0 bases, and 10 bases separated the two germline ends. The CDR3 coding sequence is TGTGCCATCAGTGAGTTCGGCTGGAGCTCTGGAAACACCATATATTTT. This translates into CAISEFGWSSGNTIYF.

The chain uses TRBV9 and TRBJ1-1; a possible D gene is TRBD1 (5 bases). CDR1 is SGDLS and CDR2 is YYNGEE in the germline V gene. The CDR3 runs to 15 residues. V was trimmed by 4 bases and J by 1 base, leaving 14 bases between them. CDR3 nucleotide sequence: TGTGCCAGCAGCCCTTCCAGGGTTACGAACACTGAAGCTTTCTTT. Amino acid sequence: CASSPSRVTNTEAFF.

The chain carries TRBV5-4 and TRBJ1-1, with D perhaps TRBD1 (6 bases). Germline CDR1 SGHNT, CDR2 YYREEE (reference sequence). The CDR3 runs to 14 residues. Trimming pared 3 bases from V and 5 bases from J, leaving 14 bases between. The CDR3, as DNA: TGTGCCAGCAGCTCGGGACGAGGGGGGACTGAAGCTTTCTTT. This encodes CASSSGRGGTEAFF.